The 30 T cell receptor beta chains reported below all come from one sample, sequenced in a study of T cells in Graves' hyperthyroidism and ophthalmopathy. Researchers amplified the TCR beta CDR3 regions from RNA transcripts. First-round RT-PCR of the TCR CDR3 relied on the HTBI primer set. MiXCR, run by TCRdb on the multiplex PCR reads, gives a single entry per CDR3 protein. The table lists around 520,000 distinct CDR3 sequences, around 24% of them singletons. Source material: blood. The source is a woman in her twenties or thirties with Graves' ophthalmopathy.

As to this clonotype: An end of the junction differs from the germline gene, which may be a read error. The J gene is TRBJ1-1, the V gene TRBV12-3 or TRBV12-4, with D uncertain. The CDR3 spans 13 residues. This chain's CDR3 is CASSLILNSEAFF. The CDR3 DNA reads TGTGCCAGCAGTTTGATACTGAACAGTGAAGCTTTCTTT.

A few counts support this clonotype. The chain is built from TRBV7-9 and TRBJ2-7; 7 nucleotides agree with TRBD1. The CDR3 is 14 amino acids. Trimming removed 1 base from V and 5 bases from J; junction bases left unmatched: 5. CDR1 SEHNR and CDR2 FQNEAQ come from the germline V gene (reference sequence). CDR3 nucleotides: TGTGCCAGCAGCTTAGGGGGACAGTTTGACGAGCAGTACTTC. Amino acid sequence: CASSLGGQFDEQYF.

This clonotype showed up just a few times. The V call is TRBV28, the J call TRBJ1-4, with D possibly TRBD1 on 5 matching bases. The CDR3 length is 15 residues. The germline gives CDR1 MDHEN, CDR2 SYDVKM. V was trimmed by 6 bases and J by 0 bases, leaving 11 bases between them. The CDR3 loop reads CASSSGTTTNEKLFF. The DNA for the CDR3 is TGTGCCAGCAGCTCCGGGACTACAACTAATGAAAAACTGTTTTTT.

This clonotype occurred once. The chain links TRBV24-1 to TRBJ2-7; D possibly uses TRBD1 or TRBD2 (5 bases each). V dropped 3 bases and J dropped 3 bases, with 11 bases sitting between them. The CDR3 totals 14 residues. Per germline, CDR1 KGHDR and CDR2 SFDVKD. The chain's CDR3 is CATSDPRDRYEQYF. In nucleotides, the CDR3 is TGTGCCACCAGTGATCCACGGGACCGCTACGAGCAGTACTTC.

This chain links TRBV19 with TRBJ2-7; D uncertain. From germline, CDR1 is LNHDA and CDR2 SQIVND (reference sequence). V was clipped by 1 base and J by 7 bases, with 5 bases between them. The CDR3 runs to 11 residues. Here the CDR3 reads CASSIGREQYF. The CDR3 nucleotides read TGTGCCAGTAGTATAGGAAGGGAGCAGTACTTC.

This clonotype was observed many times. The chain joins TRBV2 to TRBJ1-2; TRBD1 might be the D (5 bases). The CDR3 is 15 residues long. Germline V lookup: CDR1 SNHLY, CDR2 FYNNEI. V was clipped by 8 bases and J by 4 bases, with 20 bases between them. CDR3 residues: CASAQPPGTAYGYTF. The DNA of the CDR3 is TGTGCCAGCGCACAACCCCCGGGGACTGCCTATGGCTACACCTTC.

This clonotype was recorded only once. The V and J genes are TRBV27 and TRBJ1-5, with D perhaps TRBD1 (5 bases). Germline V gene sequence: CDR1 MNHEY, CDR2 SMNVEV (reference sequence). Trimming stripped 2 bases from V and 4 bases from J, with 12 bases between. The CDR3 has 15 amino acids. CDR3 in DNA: TGTGCCAGCAGTTTAAGGGCAGGGTGGAATCAGCCCCAGCATTTT. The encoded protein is CASSLRAGWNQPQHF.

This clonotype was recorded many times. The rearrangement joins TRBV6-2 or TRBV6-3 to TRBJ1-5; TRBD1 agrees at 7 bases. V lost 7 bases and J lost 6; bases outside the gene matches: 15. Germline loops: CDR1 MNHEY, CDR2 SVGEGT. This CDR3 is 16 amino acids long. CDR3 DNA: TGTGCCAGCACTCACGACAGGGAAGGGAATCTTCAGCCCCAGCATTTT. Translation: CASTHDREGNLQPQHF.

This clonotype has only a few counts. CDR3 DNA sequence: TGTGCCAGCAGCTCCCCTTTCGTGGTGGAGGGGGCTGAGACTGAAGCTTTCTTT. Translation gives CASSSPFVVEGAETEAFF. This chain joins TRBV11-1 and TRBJ1-1, with 7 bases aligning to TRBD1. Trimming at V came to 4 bases and at J to 5 bases, leaving 19 bases not matched to a gene. The CDR3 loop spans 18 amino acids. Per germline, CDR1 SGHAT and CDR2 FQDESV (reference sequence).

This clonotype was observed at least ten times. The CDR3 reads CASSLSRLNTGELFF. CDR3 in DNA: TGTGCCAGCAGTTTAAGTCGCCTAAACACCGGGGAGCTGTTTTTT. This chain connects TRBV28 to TRBJ2-2; D is unclear. CDR1 and CDR2 from the germline V gene are MDHEN and SYDVKM. Between the trimmed V and J ends, which lost 2 bases and 2 bases, there was a span of 9 bases. This CDR3 has 15 amino acids.

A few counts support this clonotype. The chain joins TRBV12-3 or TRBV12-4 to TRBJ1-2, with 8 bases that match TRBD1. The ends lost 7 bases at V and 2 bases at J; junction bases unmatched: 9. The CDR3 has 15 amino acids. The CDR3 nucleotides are TGTGCCAGCACGCCATCCAGGGGGCTGAACTATGGCTACACCTTC. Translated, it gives CASTPSRGLNYGYTF.

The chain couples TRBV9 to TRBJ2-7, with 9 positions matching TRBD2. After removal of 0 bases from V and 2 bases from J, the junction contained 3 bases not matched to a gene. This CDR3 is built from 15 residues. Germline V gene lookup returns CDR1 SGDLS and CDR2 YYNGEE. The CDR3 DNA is TGTGCCAGCAGCGTAGCTAGCGGGGTTGCCTACGAGCAGTACTTC. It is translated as CASSVASGVAYEQYF.

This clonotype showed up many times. In nucleotides, the CDR3 is TGCGCCAGCAGCTTGGAGGCCATCGGGGAGCTGTTTTTT. Translation: CASSLEAIGELFF. The chain carries TRBV5-1 and TRBJ2-2; D remains ambiguous. Germline V lookup: CDR1 SGHRS, CDR2 YFSETQ. The CDR3 totals 13 residues. The V gene lost 0 bases and the J gene lost 7 bases, with 7 bases spanning the gap.

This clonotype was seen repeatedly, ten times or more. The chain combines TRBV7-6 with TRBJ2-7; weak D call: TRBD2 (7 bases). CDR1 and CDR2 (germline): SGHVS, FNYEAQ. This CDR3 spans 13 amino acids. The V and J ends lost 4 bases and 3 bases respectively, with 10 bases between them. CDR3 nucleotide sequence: TGTGCCAGCAGCTGGGAGGGGGGCTACGAGCAGTACTTC. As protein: CASSWEGGYEQYF.

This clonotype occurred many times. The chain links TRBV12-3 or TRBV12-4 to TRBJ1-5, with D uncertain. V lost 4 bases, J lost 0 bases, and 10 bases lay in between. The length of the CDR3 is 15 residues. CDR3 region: CASSSGEGSNQPQHF. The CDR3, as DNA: TGTGCCAGCAGTTCGGGTGAGGGTAGCAATCAGCCCCAGCATTTT.

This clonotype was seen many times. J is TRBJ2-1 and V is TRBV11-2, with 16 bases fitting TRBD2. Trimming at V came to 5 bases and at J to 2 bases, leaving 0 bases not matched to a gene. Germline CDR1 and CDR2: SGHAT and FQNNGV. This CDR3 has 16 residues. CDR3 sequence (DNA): TGTGCCAGCAGCGGGACTAGCGGGGGGGCCTACAATGAGCAGTTCTTC. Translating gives CASSGTSGGAYNEQFF. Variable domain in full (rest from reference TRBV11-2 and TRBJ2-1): EAGVAQSPRYKIIEKRQSVAFWCNPISGHATLYWYQQILGQGPKLLIQFQNNGVVDDSQLPKDRFSAERLKGVDSTLKIQPAKLEDSAVYLCASSGTSGGAYNEQFFGPGTRLTVL.

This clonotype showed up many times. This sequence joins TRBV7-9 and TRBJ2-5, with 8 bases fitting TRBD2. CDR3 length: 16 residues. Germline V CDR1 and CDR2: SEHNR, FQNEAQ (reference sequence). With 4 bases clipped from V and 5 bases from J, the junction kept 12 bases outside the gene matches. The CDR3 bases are TGTGCCAGCAGCTCCCCCCCGGGGGGGCCCCTGGAGACCCAGTACTTC. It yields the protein CASSSPPGGPLETQYF.

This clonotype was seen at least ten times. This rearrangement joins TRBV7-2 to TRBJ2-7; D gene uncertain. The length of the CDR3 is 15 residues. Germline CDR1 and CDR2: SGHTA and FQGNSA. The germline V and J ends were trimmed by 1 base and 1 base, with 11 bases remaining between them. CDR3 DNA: TGTGCCAGCAGCTTAGAAGGCGGCAGTTCCTACGAGCAGTACTTC. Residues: CASSLEGGSSYEQYF.

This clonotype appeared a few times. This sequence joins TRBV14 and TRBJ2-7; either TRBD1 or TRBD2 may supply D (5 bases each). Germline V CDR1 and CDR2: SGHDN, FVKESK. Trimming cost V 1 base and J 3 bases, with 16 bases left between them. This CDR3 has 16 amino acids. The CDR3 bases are TGTGCCAGCAGCCAAGGGGACGGAGGCAGCAGCTACGAGCAGTACTTC. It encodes CASSQGDGGSSYEQYF.

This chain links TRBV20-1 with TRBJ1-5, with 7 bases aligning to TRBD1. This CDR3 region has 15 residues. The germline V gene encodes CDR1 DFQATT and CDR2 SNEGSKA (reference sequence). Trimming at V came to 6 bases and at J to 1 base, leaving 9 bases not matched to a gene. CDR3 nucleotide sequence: TGCAGTGCCCCCAGGGGGGGCGGGAGCAATCAGCCCCAGCATTTT. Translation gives CSAPRGGGSNQPQHF.

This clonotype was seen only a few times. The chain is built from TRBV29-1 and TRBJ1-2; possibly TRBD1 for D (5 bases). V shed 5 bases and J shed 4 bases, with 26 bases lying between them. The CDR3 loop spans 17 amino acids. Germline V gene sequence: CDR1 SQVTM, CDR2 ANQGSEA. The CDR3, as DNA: TGCAGCGTTCGTCCGCTGACAGCTATGGTGTATTCCTATGGCTACACCTTC. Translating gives CSVRPLTAMVYSYGYTF.

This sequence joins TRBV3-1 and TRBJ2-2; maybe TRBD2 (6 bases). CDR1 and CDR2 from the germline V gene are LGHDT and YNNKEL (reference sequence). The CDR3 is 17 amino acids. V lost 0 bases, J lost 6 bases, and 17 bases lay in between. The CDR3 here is CASSQEWGRTTPGELFF. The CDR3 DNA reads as TGTGCCAGCAGCCAAGAATGGGGCAGGACTACACCCGGGGAGCTGTTTTTT.

This chain's CDR3 is CASSLGVGRAGEQYF. The CDR3 region has the DNA TGTGCCAGCAGTTTAGGTGTTGGTCGGGCGGGTGAGCAGTACTTC. The chain uses TRBV12-3 or TRBV12-4 and TRBJ2-7; tentatively, D is TRBD2 (5 bases). V was cut by 1 base and J by 7 bases, with 17 bases left in between. This CDR3 has 15 residues.

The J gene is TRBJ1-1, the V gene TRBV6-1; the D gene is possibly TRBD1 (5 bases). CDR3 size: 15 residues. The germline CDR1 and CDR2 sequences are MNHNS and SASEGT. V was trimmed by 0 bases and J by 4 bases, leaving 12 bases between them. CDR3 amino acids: CASSEAQGRFTEAFF. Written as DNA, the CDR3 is TGTGCCAGCAGTGAAGCGCAGGGCAGGTTCACTGAAGCTTTCTTT.

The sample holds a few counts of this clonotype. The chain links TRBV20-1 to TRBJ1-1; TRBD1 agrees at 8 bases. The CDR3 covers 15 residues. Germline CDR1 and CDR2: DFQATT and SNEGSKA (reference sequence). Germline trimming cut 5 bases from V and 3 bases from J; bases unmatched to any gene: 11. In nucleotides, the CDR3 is TGCAGTGCTCTTCCAGGGGGCCGATCGGACACTGAAGCTTTCTTT. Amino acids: CSALPGGRSDTEAFF.

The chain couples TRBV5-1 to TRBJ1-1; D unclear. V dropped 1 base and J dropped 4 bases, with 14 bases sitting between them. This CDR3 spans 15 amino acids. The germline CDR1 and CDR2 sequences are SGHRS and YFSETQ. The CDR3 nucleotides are TGCGCCAGCAGCTTGCAGGTTGGAGGCGGCACTGAAGCTTTCTTT. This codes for CASSLQVGGGTEAFF.

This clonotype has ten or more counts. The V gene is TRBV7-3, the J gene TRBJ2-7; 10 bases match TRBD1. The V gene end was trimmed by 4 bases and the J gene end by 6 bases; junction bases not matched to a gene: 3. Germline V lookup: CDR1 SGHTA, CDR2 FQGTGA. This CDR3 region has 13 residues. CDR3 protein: CASSSTGGREQYF. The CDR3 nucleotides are TGTGCCAGCAGCTCGACAGGGGGCCGCGAGCAGTACTTC. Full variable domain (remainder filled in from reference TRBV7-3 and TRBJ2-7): GAGVSQTPSNKVTEKGKYVELRCDPISGHTALYWYRQSLGQGPEFLIYFQGTGAADDSGLPNDRFFAVRPEGSVSTLKIQRTERGDSAVYLCASSSTGGREQYFGPGTRLTVT.

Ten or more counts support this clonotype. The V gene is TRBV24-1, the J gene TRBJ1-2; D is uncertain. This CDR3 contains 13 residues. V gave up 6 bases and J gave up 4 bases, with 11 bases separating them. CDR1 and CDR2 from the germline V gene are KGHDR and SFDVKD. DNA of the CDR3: TGTGCCACCAGTCACCCGGGCCGCTATGGCTACACCTTC. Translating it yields CATSHPGRYGYTF.

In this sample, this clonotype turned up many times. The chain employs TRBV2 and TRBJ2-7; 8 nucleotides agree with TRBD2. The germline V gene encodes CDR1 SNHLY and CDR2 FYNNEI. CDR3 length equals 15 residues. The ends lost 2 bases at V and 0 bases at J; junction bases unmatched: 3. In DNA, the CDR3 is TGTGCCAGCAGTGAATTAGCGGGACGCTCCTACGAGCAGTACTTC. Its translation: CASSELAGRSYEQYF.

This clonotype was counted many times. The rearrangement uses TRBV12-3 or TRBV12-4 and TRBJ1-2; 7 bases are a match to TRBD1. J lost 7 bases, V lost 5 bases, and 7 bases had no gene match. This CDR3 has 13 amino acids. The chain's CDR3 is CASSPQTGLGYTF. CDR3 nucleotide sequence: TGTGCCAGCAGTCCGCAGACAGGGCTTGGCTACACCTTC.